Sequencing of this T cell receptor beta chain was carried out in a study of identical twins. Everyone who gave samples was a healthy Caucasian. This clonotype came up a few times. The target antigen is unknown. Each CDR3 protein is one row after TCRdb ran MiXCR on the 5' RACE reads. The sample yields some 790,000 distinct CDR3 sequences, about 20% seen once. Trimming pared 6 bases from V and 0 bases from J, leaving 15 bases between. The CDR3 totals 16 residues. Findings and caveats of the study: Insertions were fewer in abundant cord blood beta clonotypes, whereas memory repertoires showed none of this pattern.

These data were likewise used in another study, on T cells expressing NK-cell markers. As that study records: Several experiments added an anti-gamma-delta TCR antibody to sort only alpha-beta TCR T cells.

The source is a woman under 30 in good health. Sequencing used PBMCs. The rearrangement joins TRBV12-3 or TRBV12-4 to TRBJ2-4; tentative D call: TRBD1 (5 bases). DNA of the CDR3: TGTGCCAGCAGCTACAGACAGACACTAGCCAAAAACATTCAGTACTTC. As protein: CASSYRQTLAKNIQYF.